This TCR beta chain was captured by sequencing in a study of cytomegalovirus exposure and HLA in healthy donors. The study, taken as a whole, reports: Donors were assumed by presence/absence analyses to have roughly uniform sequencing depth. High sensitivity and specificity were reportedly achieved when the classifier diagnosed cytomegalovirus status. In vitro checks showed that a few CMV-associated chains really do target CMV antigens.

About this clone: Its antigen is undetermined.

PCR employed 60 Vbeta and 13 Jbeta primers. As originally analysed: Roughly 10 million shared chains were among about 80 million unique TCR beta chains counted in a later analysis. The method was immunoSEQ multiplex PCR; TCRdb's version includes in-frame clones alone and lacks a portion of them. That table supplies the V and J calls and clone size; D and trimming were determined from the DNA. The profile shows 100,000 to 150,000 clones, almost 80% of them singletons. The V and J ends lost 4 bases and 0 bases, in that order; junction bases with no gene match: 7. Germline lookup yields CDR1 SGHTA and CDR2 FQGNSA. CDR3 size: 16 residues.

V and J are TRBV7-2 and TRBJ2-7; TRBD2 aligns across 9 bases. The sequenced sample was PBMCs. The sequence was collected from a female donor in good health and CMV-seronegative. Here the CDR3 reads CASSYDSGGSSYEQYF. In DNA form, the CDR3 reads TGTGCCAGCAGCTATGATAGCGGGGGCAGCTCCTACGAGCAGTACTTC.